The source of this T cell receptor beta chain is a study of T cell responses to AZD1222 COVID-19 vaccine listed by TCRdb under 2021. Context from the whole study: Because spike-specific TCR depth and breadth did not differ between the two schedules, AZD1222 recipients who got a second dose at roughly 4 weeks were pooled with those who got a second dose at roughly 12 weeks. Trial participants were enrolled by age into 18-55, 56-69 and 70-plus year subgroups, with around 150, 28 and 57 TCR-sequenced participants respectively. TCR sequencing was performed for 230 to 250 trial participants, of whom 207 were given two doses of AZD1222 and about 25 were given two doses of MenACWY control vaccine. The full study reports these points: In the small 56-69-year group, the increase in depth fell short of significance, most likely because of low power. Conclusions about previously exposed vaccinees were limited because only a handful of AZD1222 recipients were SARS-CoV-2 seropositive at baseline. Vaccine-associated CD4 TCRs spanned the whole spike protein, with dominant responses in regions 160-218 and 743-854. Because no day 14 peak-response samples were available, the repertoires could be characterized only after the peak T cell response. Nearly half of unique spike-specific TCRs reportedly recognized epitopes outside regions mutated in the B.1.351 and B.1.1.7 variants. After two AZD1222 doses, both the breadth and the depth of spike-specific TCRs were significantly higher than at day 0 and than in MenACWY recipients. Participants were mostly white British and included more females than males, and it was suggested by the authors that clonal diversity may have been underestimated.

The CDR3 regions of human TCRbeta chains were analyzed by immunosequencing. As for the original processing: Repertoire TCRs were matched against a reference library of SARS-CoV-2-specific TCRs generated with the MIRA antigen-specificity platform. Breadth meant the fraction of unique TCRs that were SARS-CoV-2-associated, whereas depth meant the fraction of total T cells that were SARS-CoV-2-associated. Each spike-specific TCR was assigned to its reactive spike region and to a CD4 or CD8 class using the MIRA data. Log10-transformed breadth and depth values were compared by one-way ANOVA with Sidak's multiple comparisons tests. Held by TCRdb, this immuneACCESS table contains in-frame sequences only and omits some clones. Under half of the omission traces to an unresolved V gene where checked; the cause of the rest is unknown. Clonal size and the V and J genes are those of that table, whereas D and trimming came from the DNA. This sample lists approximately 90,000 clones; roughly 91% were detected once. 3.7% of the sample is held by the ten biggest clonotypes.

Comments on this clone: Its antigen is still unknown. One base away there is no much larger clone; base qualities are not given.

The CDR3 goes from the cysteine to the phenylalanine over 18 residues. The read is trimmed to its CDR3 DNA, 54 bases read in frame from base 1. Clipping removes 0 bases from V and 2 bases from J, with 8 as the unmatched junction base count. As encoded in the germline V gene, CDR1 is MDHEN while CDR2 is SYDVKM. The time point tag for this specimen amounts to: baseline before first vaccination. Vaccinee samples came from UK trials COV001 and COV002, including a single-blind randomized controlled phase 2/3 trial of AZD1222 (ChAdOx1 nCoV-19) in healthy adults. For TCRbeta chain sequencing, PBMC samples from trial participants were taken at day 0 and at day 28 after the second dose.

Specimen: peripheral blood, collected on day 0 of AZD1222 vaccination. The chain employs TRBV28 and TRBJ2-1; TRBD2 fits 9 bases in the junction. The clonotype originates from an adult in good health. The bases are TGTGCCAGCAGTTTATGGTCGGCTAGCGGGGAAGCCTACAATGAGCAGTTCTTC. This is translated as CASSLWSASGEAYNEQFF. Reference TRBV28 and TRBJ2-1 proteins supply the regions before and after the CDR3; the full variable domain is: DVKVTQSSRYLVKRTGEKVFLECVQDMDHENMFWYRQDPGLGLRLIYFSYDVKMKEKGDIPEGYSVSREKKERFSLILESASTNQTSMYLCASSLWSASGEAYNEQFFGPGTRLTVL.